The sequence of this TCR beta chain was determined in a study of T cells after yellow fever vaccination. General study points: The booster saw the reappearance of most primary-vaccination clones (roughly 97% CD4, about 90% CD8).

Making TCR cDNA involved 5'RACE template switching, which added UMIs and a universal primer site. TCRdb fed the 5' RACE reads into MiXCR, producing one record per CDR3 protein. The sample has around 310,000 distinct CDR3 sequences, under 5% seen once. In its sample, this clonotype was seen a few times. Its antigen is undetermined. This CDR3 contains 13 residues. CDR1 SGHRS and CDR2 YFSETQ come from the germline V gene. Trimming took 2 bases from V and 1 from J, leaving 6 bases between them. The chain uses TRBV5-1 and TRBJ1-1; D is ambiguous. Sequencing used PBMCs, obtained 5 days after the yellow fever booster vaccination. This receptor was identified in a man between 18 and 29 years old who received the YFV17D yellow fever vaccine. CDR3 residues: CASSFYENTEAFF. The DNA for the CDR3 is TGCGCCAGCAGCTTTTACGAGAACACTGAAGCTTTCTTT.